This is a list of T cell receptor beta chains from one sample in a study of T cell responses to AZD1222 COVID-19 vaccine. The table came from immunoSEQ multiplex PCR; TCRdb's copy has only in-frame clones and leaves some out. Here the sample spans fewer than 200,000 clones, just over 90% being singletons. The sample in question was peripheral blood, obtained on day 0 of AZD1222 vaccination. All receptors come from an adult in good health. Both conserved end residues are trimmed from each CDR3.

v_gene,j_gene,CDR3aa
TRBV30,TRBJ1-2,AWTAGPGRGYT
TRBV9,TRBJ1-1,ASSVGWDPRRATEAF
TRBV10-1,TRBJ2-3,ASSEVAGFTDTQY
TRBV9,TRBJ2-6,ASSVAGSGANVLT
TRBV2,TRBJ1-4,ASSEPFSILEKLF
TRBV25-1,TRBJ1-1,ASTKGAATEAF
TRBV11-2,TRBJ1-2,ASSSVRRTEFYGYT
TRBV6-2/TRBV6-3,TRBJ1-2,ASSYMYGYT
TRBV12-5,TRBJ2-1,ASGLSDEQF
TRBV11-2,TRBJ1-1,ASSLRTGKNTEAF
TRBV5-5,TRBJ1-6,ASSLEVTGRNSPLH
TRBV6-1,TRBJ2-7,ASSEPGTGGPSYEQY
TRBV5-8,TRBJ1-2,ASSFAMEQVDGYT
TRBV7-9,TRBJ1-1,ASSLARGWTEAF
TRBV6-1,TRBJ2-3,ASSEEGGGTQY
TRBV3-1/TRBV3-2,TRBJ2-7,ASSHSGNPYEQY
TRBV2,TRBJ2-2,ASSEAFPTGELF
TRBV7-9,TRBJ2-1,ASSLGGGVWSNEQF
TRBV6-5,TRBJ2-3,ASSYWSGRIADTQY
TRBV24-1,TRBJ2-6,ATLLGDSGANVLT
TRBV19,TRBJ1-1,ASKTGPTEAF
TRBV6-5,TRBJ1-6,ASMSTGTNSPLH
TRBV5-1,TRBJ2-7,ASSQRLGEQY
TRBV4-2,TRBJ2-3,ASSPLVGEVLSTDTQY
TRBV20-1,TRBJ1-5,SASGRGRNQPQH
TRBV19,TRBJ2-1,ASSLSGSYNEQF
TRBV5-6,TRBJ1-1,ASSLDRHMNTEAF
TRBV3-1/TRBV3-2,TRBJ2-2,ASSPMTSGFTGELF
TRBV6-1,TRBJ1-6,ASSDRINSPLH
TRBV12-5,TRBJ1-6,ASGLETGAAYNSPLH
TRBV15,TRBJ1-2,ATSSRDTNYGYT
TRBV5-1,TRBJ1-1,ASKRTTSQGSNTEAF
TRBV5-1,TRBJ1-1,ASSTSTMNTEAF
TRBV5-4,TRBJ2-3,ASSGGGRATDTQY
TRBV4-1,TRBJ1-2,ASSPFGENYGYT
TRBV6-5,TRBJ1-2,ASSYIGLDDYGYT
TRBV4-1,TRBJ2-1,ASRGLAGPKEQF
TRBV12-3/TRBV12-4,TRBJ1-6,ASREAPNSPLH
TRBV21-1,TRBJ2-7,ASPDRDEQY
TRBV3-1/TRBV3-2,TRBJ2-1,ASSQTESHNEQF
TRBV19,TRBJ1-1,ASSRRTGKPEAF
TRBV7-6,TRBJ2-5,ASSSRDRETQY
TRBV30,TRBJ2-2,AWDRDRELF